The 21 T cell receptor beta chains reported below all come from one sample, sequenced in a study of OX40 agonist ivuxolimab in advanced cancers. The method was immunoSEQ multiplex PCR; TCRdb's version includes in-frame clones alone and lacks a portion of them. The sample contains about 45,000 clones, 75% to 90% of which appear only once. The source material was CD4+ or CD8+ T cells sorted from blood, sampled in a trial of the OX40 agonist ivuxolimab. Receptors were obtained from an adult with an advanced solid tumor such as melanoma, head and neck, liver or kidney cancer.

As concerns this clone: Relative to the germline gene, one junction end is altered; a read error may explain this. This chain connects TRBV19 to TRBJ1-3; TRBD1 might be the D (5 bases). The CDR3 has 15 residues. Germline V gene lookup returns CDR1 LNHDA and CDR2 SQIVND (reference sequence). The CDR3 sequence: CASSRVPGPGNTIYF. For the CDR3, the DNA is TGTGCCAGTAGTCGGGTACCAGGGCCTGGTAACACCATATATTTT.

The chain uses TRBV4-2 and TRBJ1-3; TRBD1 agrees at 9 bases. Germline CDR1 reads LGHNA; CDR2 reads YNFKEQ. This CDR3 is 17 amino acids long. After removal of 0 bases from V and 3 bases from J, the junction contained 6 bases not matched to a gene. The chain's CDR3 is CASSQEEQGAIGNTIYF. The CDR3 DNA reads TGTGCCAGCAGCCAAGAAGAACAGGGGGCGATTGGAAACACCATATATTTT.

The rearrangement joins TRBV4-1 to TRBJ1-5; no firm D call. Trimming left V 0 bases short and J 5 bases short, with 11 bases between. The CDR3 contains 15 residues. Germline lookup yields CDR1 MGHRA and CDR2 YSYEKL. The CDR3 nucleotides are TGCGCCAGCAGCCAAGATGGCTGGAGGGATCAGCCCCAGCATTTT. It encodes CASSQDGWRDQPQHF.

This clone is labeled as medium-sized. The rearrangement links TRBV4-1 to TRBJ2-2; D unresolved. Germline V gene data show CDR1 as MGHRA and CDR2 as YSYEKL. Trimming took off 0 bases at V and 1 base at J, with 9 bases between the two ends. This CDR3 spans 16 amino acids. CDR3 residues: CASSQEGHGNTGELFF. DNA for the CDR3: TGCGCCAGCAGCCAAGAAGGTCACGGGAACACCGGGGAGCTGTTTTTT.

This clone was counted a single time. The chain recombines TRBV4-1 with TRBJ2-1, with TRBD2 identical over 11 bases. The CDR3 is made up of 15 amino acids. Germline V gene lookup returns CDR1 MGHRA and CDR2 YSYEKL. Trimming took 4 bases from V and 6 from J; bases not matched to a gene: 5. CDR3 region: CASSLGLAGTNEQFF. CDR3 coding DNA: TGCGCCAGCAGCCTCGGACTAGCGGGTACCAATGAGCAGTTCTTC.

In DNA, the CDR3 is TGTGCCAGTAGTATGGGAGCGGGAGGAAGTTACGAGCAGTACTTC. Its protein is CASSMGAGGSYEQYF. J is TRBJ2-7 and V is TRBV19, with 9 bases that match TRBD2. With V trimmed by 3 bases and J by 4 bases, 7 bases remained unmatched. The CDR3 has 15 amino acids. Germline V CDR1 and CDR2: LNHDA, SQIVND (reference sequence). The whole variable domain, remainder taken from reference TRBV19 and TRBJ2-7, is DGGITQSPKYLFRKEGQNVTLSCEQNLNHDAMYWYRQDPGQGLRLIYYSQIVNDFQKGDIAEGYSVSREKKESFPLTVTSAQKNPTAFYLCASSMGAGGSYEQYFGPGTRLTVT.

The chain joins TRBV27 to TRBJ1-2, with 7 bases matching TRBD1. This CDR3 has 17 amino acids. Germline CDR1 MNHEY, CDR2 SMNVEV (reference sequence). Germline trimming cut 5 bases from V and 3 bases from J; bases unmatched to any gene: 15. CDR3 nucleotide sequence: TGTGCCAGCAGTCCTCAAAGGGGGCAGGGGGAAGACTATGGCTACACCTTC. It codes for CASSPQRGQGEDYGYTF.

This clone is termed medium-sized. V usage is TRBV4-3 and J usage is TRBJ2-7, with 8 positions matching TRBD2. CDR1 is LGHNA, CDR2 YSLEER, per germline. Unmatched junction bases numbered 12, after V lost 3 bases and J lost 5 bases. The CDR3 totals 16 residues. In nucleotides, the CDR3 is TGCGCCAGCAGCCAGGGTAGCGGGAAGCCCGCCGACGAGCAGTACTTC. It codes for CASSQGSGKPADEQYF.

The genes are TRBV19 and TRBJ1-1; D might be TRBD1 (6 bases). CDR3 length: 14 amino acids. From germline, CDR1 is LNHDA and CDR2 SQIVND (reference sequence). With 3 bases removed from V and 8 bases from J, the gap between germline ends came to 16 bases. CDR3 protein: CASSISSGTTEAFF. DNA of the CDR3: TGTGCCAGTAGTATCTCTTCTGGGACAACCGAAGCTTTCTTT.

The rearrangement uses TRBV28 and TRBJ2-1; 11 bases agree with TRBD2. The germline V gene encodes CDR1 MDHEN and CDR2 SYDVKM. The CDR3 is 15 residues long. Losses at the gene ends were 7 bases for V and 2 bases for J; bases not matched to a gene: 4. The CDR3 DNA follows: TGTGCCAGCATTAGCGGGAGGGGGCCCTACAATGAGCAGTTCTTC. Its protein product is CASISGRGPYNEQFF.

The gene calls are TRBV13 and TRBJ2-5, with 11 bases aligning to TRBD2. After removal of 2 bases from V and 5 bases from J, the junction contained 10 bases not matched to a gene. Germline CDR1 is PRHDT and CDR2 is FYEKMQ (reference sequence). This CDR3 spans 17 amino acids. The CDR3 region has the DNA TGTGCCAGCAGCTTAAGAGCTAGCGGGGGGATTAGGGAGACCCAGTACTTC. As protein: CASSLRASGGIRETQYF. Supplemented by reference TRBV13 and TRBJ2-5, the full variable domain reads AAGVIQSPRHLIKEKRETATLKCYPIPRHDTVYWYQQGPGQDPQFLISFYEKMQSDKGSIPDRFSAQQFSDYHSELNMSSLELGDSALYFCASSLRASGGIRETQYFGPGTRLLVL.

The rearrangement links TRBV15 to TRBJ2-7; tentative D call: TRBD1 (6 bases). CDR3 length: 15 amino acids. Germline CDR1 reads LNHNV; CDR2 reads YYDKDF (reference sequence). The germline V and J ends were trimmed by 0 bases and 3 bases, with 12 bases remaining between them. As DNA, the CDR3 is TGTGCCACCAGCAGAGATCTGACAGGACTCTACGAGCAGTACTTC. Its translation is CATSRDLTGLYEQYF.

A single count supports this clone. This chain links TRBV10-3 with TRBJ2-2, with a possible D match to TRBD1 (6 bases). There are 16 residues in the CDR3. Germline V gene data show CDR1 as ENHRY and CDR2 as SYGVKD. Trimming pared 2 bases from V and 5 bases from J, leaving 15 bases between. This CDR3 is CAISEPGRGRTGELFF. In DNA form, the CDR3 reads TGTGCCATCAGTGAGCCCGGCAGGGGAAGAACCGGGGAGCTGTTTTTT.

This clone came up once. This chain uses TRBV9 with TRBJ2-1; D unclear. V shed 3 bases and J shed 5 bases, with 3 bases lying between them. Germline V gene sequence: CDR1 SGDLS, CDR2 YYNGEE. This CDR3 is 11 amino acids long. CDR3 amino acids: CASSGDNEQFF. In nucleotides, the CDR3 is TGTGCCAGCAGCGGTGACAATGAGCAGTTCTTC.

V gene TRBV6-5 combines with J gene TRBJ1-1; no clear D gene. Germline CDR1 and CDR2: MNHEY and SVGAGI. V lost 6 bases to trimming and J lost 0 bases, with 8 bases between them. This CDR3 comprises 13 residues. CDR3 residues: CASRGNLNTEAFF. For the CDR3, the DNA is TGTGCCAGCAGGGGGAACCTGAACACTGAAGCTTTCTTT.

The chain carries TRBV4-1 and TRBJ2-1, with 7 bases aligning to TRBD2. CDR1 MGHRA and CDR2 YSYEKL come from the germline V gene. The CDR3 covers 15 residues. Trimming at V came to 1 base and at J to 4 bases, leaving 4 bases not matched to a gene. The CDR3 DNA sequence: TGCGCCAGCAGCCAAGTGCGGGGGTGGTACAATGAGCAGTTCTTC. Encoded protein: CASSQVRGWYNEQFF.

This clone was found once. V and J are TRBV4-2 and TRBJ2-1, with TRBD2 matching over 12 bases. V was pared by 0 bases and J by 12 bases, with 6 bases of the junction left unmatched. The CDR3 consists of 15 residues. Germline V gene sequence: CDR1 LGHNA, CDR2 YNFKEQ. The CDR3, as DNA: TGTGCCAGCAGCCAAGACCCCCTACTAGCGGGAGGGCAGTTCTTC. Protein product: CASSQDPLLAGGQFF.

With respect to this clone: Other nucleotide sequences in the sample specify the same CDR3. This chain uses TRBV4-3 with TRBJ1-5, with D perhaps matching TRBD1 (5 bases). The CDR3 totals 16 residues. Germline CDR1 reads LGHNA; CDR2 reads YSLEER. Trimming shortened V by 0 bases and J by 2 bases, and 11 bases separated the two germline ends. CDR3 protein: CASSQDWQGGNQPQHF. For the CDR3, the DNA is TGCGCCAGCAGCCAAGATTGGCAGGGTGGCAATCAGCCCCAGCATTTT.

V is TRBV27 and J is TRBJ2-7; unclear D gene. This CDR3 contains 15 residues. The ends were cut back, 2 bases at V and 0 bases at J, with 11 bases in the middle. Germline values: CDR1 MNHEY, CDR2 SMNVEV (reference sequence). The CDR3 DNA reads TGTGCCAGCAGTTTAAGGGCAGAAAGCTCCTACGAGCAGTACTTC. It codes for CASSLRAESSYEQYF.

This CDR3 reads CASRTGNQPQHF. The DNA for the CDR3 is TGTGCCAGCAGGACAGGGAATCAGCCCCAGCATTTT. This chain connects TRBV6-6 to TRBJ1-5; 7 bases agree with TRBD1. Per the germline V gene, CDR1 is MNHNY and CDR2 is SVGAGI (reference sequence). V shed 6 bases, J shed 4 bases, and the junction held 0 bases outside the gene matches. The CDR3 has 12 amino acids.

This chain links TRBV5-4 with TRBJ2-4; D gene uncertain. Germline V gene data show CDR1 as SGHNT and CDR2 as YYREEE (reference sequence). V was trimmed by 0 bases and J by 8 bases, leaving 9 bases between them. The CDR3 spans 13 residues. The CDR3 region is CASSLEGFDIQYF. CDR3 in DNA: TGTGCCAGCAGCTTGGAAGGCTTTGACATTCAGTACTTC.